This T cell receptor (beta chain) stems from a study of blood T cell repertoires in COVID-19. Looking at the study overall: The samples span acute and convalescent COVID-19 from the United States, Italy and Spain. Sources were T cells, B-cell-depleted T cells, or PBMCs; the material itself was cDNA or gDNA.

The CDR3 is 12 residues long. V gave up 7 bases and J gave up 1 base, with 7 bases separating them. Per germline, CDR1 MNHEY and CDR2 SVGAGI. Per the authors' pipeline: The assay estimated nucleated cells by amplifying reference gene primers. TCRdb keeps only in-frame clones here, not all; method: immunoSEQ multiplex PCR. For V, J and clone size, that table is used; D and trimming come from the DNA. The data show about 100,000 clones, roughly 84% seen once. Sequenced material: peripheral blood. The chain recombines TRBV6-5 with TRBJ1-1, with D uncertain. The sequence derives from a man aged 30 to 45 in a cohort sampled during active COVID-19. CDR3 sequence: CASTGRNTEAFF. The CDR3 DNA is TGTGCCAGCACTGGGAGGAACACTGAAGCTTTCTTT.